Following are 25 T cell receptor beta chains from one sample sequenced in a study of cytomegalovirus exposure and HLA in healthy donors. PCR used 60 Vbeta primers and 13 Jbeta primers. Generated by immunoSEQ multiplex PCR, the TCRdb table keeps only in-frame clones and is missing some. The sample lists approximately 190,000 clones; more than 75% were seen once. Sequenced sample: PBMCs. These receptors all come from a woman under 40 in good health and CMV-seropositive.

The rearrangement joins TRBV7-3 to TRBJ2-2; no clear D. The CDR3 totals 14 residues. CDR1 and CDR2 (germline): SGHTA, FQGTGA. With 5 bases removed from V and 6 bases from J, the gap between germline ends came to 13 bases. The CDR3 bases are TGTGCCAGCAGCGATGACTCCCTGCCCGGGGAGCTGTTTTTT. It translates to CASSDDSLPGELFF.

This clone has a handful of counts. The chain uses TRBV25-1 and TRBJ1-4; 8 bases map to TRBD1. The V gene's germline CDR1 is MGHDK and CDR2 SYGVNS. CDR3 length: 18 residues. With 1 base clipped from V and 3 bases from J, the junction kept 10 bases outside the gene matches. CDR3 sequence: CASSESAGGVVSNEKLFF. In nucleotides, the CDR3 is TGTGCCAGCAGTGAATCGGCAGGGGGCGTTGTGTCTAATGAAAAACTGTTTTTT. The entire variable domain, with the rest obtained from reference TRBV25-1 and TRBJ1-4, is as follows: EADIYQTPRYLVIGTGKKITLECSQTMGHDKMYWYQQDPGMELHLIHYSYGVNSTEKGDLSSESTVSRIRTEHFPLTLESARPSHTSQYLCASSESAGGVVSNEKLFFGSGTQLSVL.

The chain employs TRBV5-6 and TRBJ2-5; TRBD2 aligns across 8 bases. CDR3 length: 14 residues. From germline, CDR1 is SGHDT and CDR2 YYEEEE. The ends lost 5 bases at V and 5 bases at J; junction bases unmatched: 8. Written as DNA, the CDR3 is TGTGCCAGCAGTCCTCGCCCGGGGGGGGAGACCCAGTACTTC. Its protein is CASSPRPGGETQYF.

This sequence joins TRBV4-1 and TRBJ2-7; 10 bases line up with TRBD2. V was clipped by 4 bases and J by 4 bases; unmatched bases: 7. Germline CDR1 and CDR2: MGHRA and YSYEKL. CDR3 length equals 15 residues. The CDR3 nucleotides read TGCGCCAGCAGCCTAACGCTAGCGGGGGATTACGAGCAGTACTTC. It yields the protein CASSLTLAGDYEQYF.

The V and J genes are TRBV19 and TRBJ2-2, with 13 bases fitting TRBD2. The CDR3 runs 18 residues. Germline lookup yields CDR1 LNHDA and CDR2 SQIVND (reference sequence). The junction had 6 bases not matched to a gene; V was cut back by 5 bases and J by 0 bases. CDR3 nucleotide sequence: TGTGCCAGTAGTTTCGGGACTAGCGGGAATGCGAACACCGGGGAGCTGTTTTTT. Encoded protein: CASSFGTSGNANTGELFF.

The J gene is TRBJ2-1, the V gene TRBV5-1, with TRBD2 identical over 10 bases. With 1 base clipped from V and 8 bases from J, the junction kept 12 bases outside the gene matches. Germline V gene lookup returns CDR1 SGHRS and CDR2 YFSETQ. The CDR3 spans 17 residues. Here the CDR3 reads CASSLNVVAGGGDEQFF. CDR3 coding DNA: TGCGCCAGCAGCTTGAACGTGGTAGCGGGGGGCGGCGATGAGCAGTTCTTC.

The gene calls are TRBV5-4 and TRBJ2-7, with 7 bases matching TRBD1. V was pared by 3 bases and J by 6 bases, with 12 bases of the junction left unmatched. CDR1 is SGHNT, CDR2 YYREEE, per germline (reference sequence). CDR3 length: 15 residues. CDR3 region: CASSSPGQSLSEQYF. The CDR3 coding sequence is TGTGCCAGCAGCTCACCGGGACAGAGCCTAAGCGAGCAGTACTTC.

The genes are TRBV11-3 and TRBJ2-7; a weak D match, TRBD2 (5 bases). V lost 3 bases, J lost 0 bases, and 6 bases lay in between. Per the germline V gene, CDR1 is SGHNT and CDR2 is YENEEA. The CDR3 is 13 amino acids. The CDR3 protein is CASSFTSSYEQYF. The CDR3 DNA sequence: TGTGCCAGCAGCTTCACTAGCTCCTACGAGCAGTACTTC.

The V gene is TRBV7-3, the J gene TRBJ2-3; TRBD2 matches 13 bases. Losses at the gene ends were 5 bases for V and 6 bases for J; bases not matched to a gene: 5. Germline loops: CDR1 SGHTA, CDR2 FQGTGA. The CDR3 has 15 amino acids. In DNA form, the CDR3 reads TGTGCCAGCAGCGCGGGACTAGCGGGACGGGATACGCAGTATTTT. Protein: CASSAGLAGRDTQYF.

The chain couples TRBV27 to TRBJ1-5, with 10 bases lining up with TRBD1. Germline-derived CDR1 and CDR2 are MNHEY and SMNVEV (reference sequence). The length of the CDR3 is 16 residues. V shed 5 bases, J shed 9 bases, and the junction held 13 bases outside the gene matches. This CDR3 reads CASSQPSGQGLGPQHF. In DNA form, the CDR3 reads TGTGCCAGCAGTCAGCCATCGGGACAGGGGCTGGGGCCCCAGCATTTT.

The count of this clone is one. The chain combines TRBV5-5 with TRBJ1-3; D remains unclear. Germline-derived CDR1 and CDR2 are SGHKS and YYEKEE (reference sequence). The CDR3 loop spans 15 amino acids. Trimming removed 0 bases at V and 0 bases at J, with 7 bases between. CDR3 amino acids: CASSLGVRSGNTIYF. The CDR3 coding sequence is TGTGCCAGCAGCTTGGGAGTACGCTCTGGAAACACCATATATTTT.

This chain links TRBV5-1 with TRBJ1-1, with TRBD1 matching over 8 bases. CDR3 length: 13 residues. V shed 4 bases, J shed 6 bases, and the junction held 5 bases outside the gene matches. CDR1 is SGHRS and CDR2 is YFSETQ in the germline V gene. CDR3 sequence: CASSVDRGPEAFF. CDR3 bases: TGCGCCAGCAGCGTAGACAGGGGACCTGAAGCTTTCTTT.

A single count supports this clone. This rearrangement joins TRBV11-3 to TRBJ2-7, with 9 bases identical to TRBD1. V shed 3 bases, J shed 7 bases, and the junction held 7 bases outside the gene matches. The germline V gene has CDR1 SGHNT and CDR2 YENEEA. The CDR3 extends over 14 amino acids. CDR3 bases: TGTGCCAGCAGCTTCTGGGGGACAGGGTATGAGCAGTACTTC. It translates to CASSFWGTGYEQYF.

A note on this clone: This CDR3 is also generated by other DNA sequences in the sample. The chain employs TRBV6-1 and TRBJ2-4, with 8 bases lining up with TRBD1. The CDR3 extends over 17 amino acids. Germline loops: CDR1 MNHNS, CDR2 SASEGT. Trimming took 2 bases from V and 8 from J; bases not matched to a gene: 14. The CDR3 spells CASSEIGQGRFIYIQYF. The DNA for the CDR3 is TGTGCCAGCAGTGAAATTGGACAGGGCAGGTTTATTTACATTCAGTACTTC.

This clone appeared once. V is TRBV28 and J is TRBJ1-1; TRBD1 matches at 7 bases. CDR1 and CDR2 (germline): MDHEN, SYDVKM. CDR3 length: 15 residues. Trimming took 7 bases from V and 3 from J; bases not matched to a gene: 11. The DNA of the CDR3 is TGTGCCAGCACCGGGGACAGCATGAGGTACACTGAAGCTTTCTTT. This encodes CASTGDSMRYTEAFF.

V is TRBV6-4 and J is TRBJ2-3; weak D call: TRBD2 (6 bases). The germline V gene has CDR1 MRHNA and CDR2 SNTAGT. The CDR3 runs to 14 residues. V lost 2 bases and J 3 bases, leaving 9 bases between the germline ends. The DNA for the CDR3 is TGTGCCAGCAGTGACAGGGGAGGTACAGATACGCAGTATTTT. Translation gives CASSDRGGTDTQYF.

V usage is TRBV5-6 and J usage is TRBJ2-7, with D possibly being TRBD2 (5 bases). This CDR3 is built from 14 residues. CDR1 is SGHDT and CDR2 is YYEEEE in the germline V gene. The ends were cut back, 0 bases at V and 2 bases at J, with 9 bases in the middle. This CDR3 is CASSLADYPYEQYF. CDR3 nucleotide sequence: TGTGCCAGCAGCTTGGCTGACTACCCCTACGAGCAGTACTTC.

This chain joins TRBV4-1 and TRBJ2-2, with D perhaps matching TRBD1 (6 bases). Trimming took off 0 bases at V and 0 bases at J, with 8 bases between the two ends. Germline assignment: CDR1 MGHRA and CDR2 YSYEKL. The length of the CDR3 is 16 residues. The CDR3 loop reads CASSQDSGANTGELFF. CDR3 in DNA: TGCGCCAGCAGCCAAGATTCAGGGGCGAACACCGGGGAGCTGTTTTTT.

The chain is built from TRBV5-1 and TRBJ2-2; D is ambiguous. V dropped 0 bases and J dropped 3 bases, with 6 bases sitting between them. The CDR3 is made up of 14 amino acids. The germline V gene has CDR1 SGHRS and CDR2 YFSETQ. CDR3 residues: CASSLAQDTGELFF. CDR3 DNA sequence: TGCGCCAGCAGCTTGGCCCAGGACACCGGGGAGCTGTTTTTT.

The J gene is TRBJ1-1, the V gene TRBV28; possible D gene TRBD1, 5 bases. The V gene lost 11 bases and the J gene lost 1 base, with 8 bases spanning the gap. Germline-derived CDR1 and CDR2 are MDHEN and SYDVKM. The CDR3 loop spans 11 amino acids. CDR3 protein: CAARGNTEAFF. Here the CDR3 DNA reads TGTGCCGCTAGGGGGAACACTGAAGCTTTCTTT.

V and J are TRBV5-6 and TRBJ1-1, with a possible D match to TRBD1 (5 bases). Trimming pared 2 bases from V and 0 bases from J, leaving 17 bases between. The germline CDR1 and CDR2 sequences are SGHDT and YYEEEE. The CDR3 is 17 amino acids. The DNA of the CDR3 is TGTGCCAGCAGCTTATGGGGTGGAGGGGCGATGAACACTGAAGCTTTCTTT. It specifies CASSLWGGGAMNTEAFF.

Comments on this clone: Its ends do not fully match the called genes, so a read error is possible. V and J are TRBV7-9 and TRBJ1-1, with TRBD1 identical over 7 bases. CDR3 length: 13 amino acids. Germline-derived CDR1 and CDR2 are SEHNR and FQNEAQ (reference sequence). The CDR3 region has the DNA TGTTCCAGCAACCAGGGGGTGAACACTGAAGCTTTCTTT. It specifies CSSNQGVNTEAFF.

This clone has a handful of counts. The V call is TRBV2, the J call TRBJ2-5; D is uncertain. The CDR3 contains 14 residues. Trimming removed 8 bases at V and 5 bases at J, with 18 bases between. The germline V gene has CDR1 SNHLY and CDR2 FYNNEI. The DNA of the CDR3 is TGTGCCAGCTCGCGCCCAGGTCCTGGGGAGACCCAGTACTTC. It encodes CASSRPGPGETQYF.

This clone appeared once. The J gene is TRBJ1-6, the V gene TRBV27, with D possibly TRBD1 on 6 matching bases. This CDR3 comprises 20 residues. Germline CDR1 MNHEY, CDR2 SMNVEV (reference sequence). Deletions cut 0 bases from V and 6 bases from J, with 24 bases between. The CDR3 DNA is TGTGCCAGCAGTTTATCCTACCGACGTGGCGGGGGCGGTGGTAATTCACCCCTCCACTTT. It yields the protein CASSLSYRRGGGGGNSPLHF.

This rearrangement joins TRBV7-9 to TRBJ2-1; perhaps TRBD2 as D (5 bases). V lost 3 bases, J lost 8 bases, and 8 bases lay in between. This CDR3 is built from 12 residues. Germline assignment: CDR1 SEHNR and CDR2 FQNEAQ (reference sequence). CDR3 loop: CASSFRGDEQFF. As DNA, the CDR3 is TGTGCCAGCAGCTTCCGGGGTGATGAGCAGTTCTTC.